Below are 11 T cell receptor beta chains sequenced from a single sample in a study of CD8+CD57+ T cells in acquired aplastic anemia. Sequenced patients had shown CD8+CD57+ cell expansion by flow cytometry. TCR beta VDJ and CDR3 were profiled, and genomic DNA was the template. TCRdb called the reads again in MiXCR, with one record for every CDR3 protein. This sample has under 350,000 distinct CDR3 sequences, with under 60% found just once. Material: sorted CD4+, CD8+, or CD8+CD57+ T cells (not recorded which) from PBMCs. The receptors here all came from a human donor with aplastic anemia.

The gene calls are TRBV12-3 or TRBV12-4 and TRBJ2-7, with D tentatively TRBD1 or TRBD2 (6 bases each). The CDR3 extends over 12 amino acids. Trimming pared 8 bases from V and 2 bases from J, leaving 10 bases between. This chain's CDR3 is CASRGPTYEQYF. CDR3 coding DNA: TGTGCCAGCCGGGGGCCCACCTACGAGCAGTACTTC.

At least ten counts were recorded for this clonotype. DNA of the CDR3: TGTGCCACCAGTCCAGAGGTAGCGGACAATGAGCAGTTCTTC. Translating gives CATSPEVADNEQFF. J is TRBJ2-1 and V is TRBV24-1; TRBD2 is a possible D gene (6 bases). The germline V gene encodes CDR1 KGHDR and CDR2 SFDVKD. This CDR3 spans 14 amino acids. Trimming took off 6 bases at V and 5 bases at J, with 13 bases between the two ends.

The CDR3 loop is CASSERDTYNEQFF. In nucleotides, the CDR3 is TGCGCCAGCAGTGAACGGGACACTTACAATGAGCAGTTCTTC. This chain joins TRBV10-1 and TRBJ2-1; tentatively, D is TRBD1 (6 bases). Germline V gene sequence: CDR1 WNHNN, CDR2 SYGVQD (reference sequence). V gave up 3 bases and J gave up 4 bases, with 10 bases separating them. The CDR3 contains 14 residues.

The CDR3 sequence: CASSQARDRGLETQYF. In DNA, the CDR3 is TGTGCCAGCAGCCAAGCACGGGACAGGGGACTGGAGACCCAGTACTTC. This chain connects TRBV3-1 to TRBJ2-5, with TRBD1 matching 10 bases. Germline trimming cut 1 base from V and 5 bases from J; bases unmatched to any gene: 7. Germline-derived CDR1 and CDR2 are LGHDT and YNNKEL (reference sequence). The CDR3 totals 16 residues.

The chain combines TRBV7-2 with TRBJ2-7; D is undetermined. The germline CDR1 and CDR2 sequences are SGHTA and FQGNSA. This CDR3 contains 15 residues. Trimming left V 1 base short and J 2 bases short, with 12 bases between. This chain's CDR3 is CASSLGFAVTYEQYF. The CDR3 DNA reads TGTGCCAGCAGCTTAGGTTTCGCCGTTACCTACGAGCAGTACTTC. Supplemented by reference TRBV7-2 and TRBJ2-7, the full variable domain reads GAGVSQSPSNKVTEKGKDVELRCDPISGHTALYWYRQSLGQGLEFLIYFQGNSAPDKSGLPSDRFSAERTGGSVSTLTIQRTQQEDSAVYLCASSLGFAVTYEQYFGPGTRLTVT.

This chain uses TRBV7-2 with TRBJ2-7, with 9 bases that match TRBD2. This CDR3 comprises 14 residues. The junction had 4 bases not matched to a gene; V was cut back by 3 bases and J by 4 bases. CDR1 SGHTA and CDR2 FQGNSA come from the germline V gene. CDR3 sequence (DNA): TGTGCCAGCAGCTTTAGCGGGAGACCATACGAGCAGTACTTC. This gives the protein CASSFSGRPYEQYF.

This clonotype was observed many times. This sequence joins TRBV12-3 or TRBV12-4 and TRBJ1-1; D is unresolved. With 6 bases removed from V and 1 base from J, the gap between germline ends came to 12 bases. The CDR3 loop spans 14 amino acids. The CDR3 is CASSIRETNTEAFF. The CDR3 DNA reads TGTGCCAGCAGCATACGTGAGACGAACACTGAAGCTTTCTTT.

This clonotype appeared a few times. The genes are TRBV5-4 and TRBJ2-7; D gene unclear. CDR1 is SGHNT and CDR2 is YYREEE in the germline V gene (reference sequence). The CDR3 is 14 residues long. V lost 2 bases and J 3 bases, leaving 12 bases between the germline ends. CDR3 in amino acids: CASSLVAANYEQYF. CDR3 nucleotides: TGTGCCAGCAGCTTAGTCGCAGCCAACTACGAGCAGTACTTC.

The rearrangement uses TRBV7-2 and TRBJ2-1; D not resolved. In germline, CDR1 is SGHTA, CDR2 FQGNSA. CDR3 size: 13 residues. V shed 1 base and J shed 8 bases, with 9 bases lying between them. The chain's CDR3 is CASSLGLLDEQFF. In DNA, the CDR3 is TGTGCCAGCAGCTTAGGTTTACTCGATGAGCAGTTCTTC.

The chain combines TRBV10-1 with TRBJ2-5; a weak D match, TRBD1 (6 bases). This CDR3 contains 14 residues. Trimming stripped 0 bases from V and 4 bases from J, with 9 bases between. The V gene's germline CDR1 is WNHNN and CDR2 SYGVQD (reference sequence). CDR3 sequence reads: CASSESQGRETQYF. The CDR3 region has the DNA TGCGCCAGCAGTGAGTCGCAGGGGCGAGAGACCCAGTACTTC.

The chain uses TRBV7-3 and TRBJ2-1, with 11 bases lining up with TRBD1. Germline loops: CDR1 SGHTA, CDR2 FQGTGA. This CDR3 region has 14 residues. The V and J ends lost 5 bases and 9 bases, in that order; junction bases with no gene match: 6. CDR3 sequence: CASSSGQGASEQFF. The CDR3 nucleotides read TGTGCCAGCAGCAGCGGACAGGGGGCAAGTGAGCAGTTCTTC.